The 18 T cell receptor beta chains below all came from one sample that was sequenced in a study of cytomegalovirus exposure and HLA in healthy donors. Primers included in the PCR were 60 Vbeta and 13 Jbeta primers. Sequencing was performed with immunoSEQ multiplex PCR; in TCRdb, only in-frame clones are kept and a portion is missing. The table records more than 60,000 clones, 74% of them present only once. The sample consisted of PBMCs. The receptor set was obtained from a man in his forties in good health and CMV-seropositive.

This sequence joins TRBV6-5 and TRBJ1-1, with TRBD1 matching 10 bases. CDR1 is MNHEY and CDR2 is SVGAGI in the germline V gene. The junction had 6 bases not matched to a gene; V was cut back by 6 bases and J by 2 bases. The CDR3 runs to 15 residues. The CDR3 DNA reads TGTGCCAGCAGAGCCGGGACAGGGGTAAACACTGAAGCTTTCTTT. It yields the protein CASRAGTGVNTEAFF.

V gene TRBV7-6 combines with J gene TRBJ2-1; 8 bases fit TRBD2. J lost 3 bases, V lost 6 bases, and 7 bases had no gene match. The CDR3 spans 15 residues. Germline loops: CDR1 SGHVS, CDR2 FNYEAQ. The CDR3, as DNA: TGTGCCAGCAGTAAATCGGGGGGGGGCTACAATGAGCAGTTCTTC. This codes for CASSKSGGGYNEQFF.

The sample holds one count of this clone. The gene calls are TRBV2 and TRBJ2-3, with a tentative D call TRBD2 (5 bases). Germline V CDR1 and CDR2: SNHLY, FYNNEI. The CDR3 sequence is 16 residues long. Trimming took off 6 bases at V and 2 bases at J, with 18 bases between the two ends. CDR3 DNA: TGTGCCAGCAGCCCCACTGGAGGAGTGATCACAGATACGCAGTATTTT. Amino acids: CASSPTGGVITDTQYF.

The table lists this clone with a few counts. This chain uses TRBV4-1 with TRBJ1-3; no reliable D call. Looked up from germline, CDR1 is MGHRA and CDR2 is YSYEKL. V dropped 4 bases and J dropped 2 bases, with 9 bases sitting between them. The CDR3 is 14 residues long. As DNA, the CDR3 is TGCGCCAGCAGCCCCGAGGCAACTGGAAACACCATATATTTT. As protein: CASSPEATGNTIYF.

V and J are TRBV7-6 and TRBJ2-3, with D possibly matching TRBD2 (5 bases). The V gene lost 1 base and the J gene lost 3 bases, with 11 bases spanning the gap. CDR3 length equals 15 residues. The germline CDR1 and CDR2 sequences are SGHVS and FNYEAQ. CDR3 in amino acids: CASSLDPPGTDTQYF. In DNA, the CDR3 is TGTGCCAGCAGCTTAGACCCACCGGGGACAGATACGCAGTATTTT. Filled out from reference TRBV7-6 and TRBJ2-3, the complete variable domain reads GAGVSQSPRYKVTKRGQDVALRCDPISGHVSLYWYRQALGQGPEFLTYFNYEAQQDKSGLPNDRFSAERPEGSISTLTIQRTEQRDSAMYRCASSLDPPGTDTQYFGPGTRLTVL.

There are a few counts of this clone. The chain combines TRBV5-1 with TRBJ2-4; 8 bases are shared with TRBD2. The CDR3 totals 16 residues. Germline V CDR1 and CDR2: SGHRS, YFSETQ. J was trimmed by 5 bases and V by 0 bases; bases with no gene match: 7. The CDR3 DNA is TGCGCCAGCAGCTTGGAGGGACTAGGAAGGGAAAACATTCAGTACTTC. Protein sequence: CASSLEGLGRENIQYF.

The chain employs TRBV28 and TRBJ2-1; D possibly corresponds to TRBD2 (5 bases). Germline CDR1 MDHEN, CDR2 SYDVKM. CDR3 length: 13 amino acids. Deletions cut 5 bases from V and 8 bases from J, with 13 bases between. The CDR3 coding sequence is TGTGCCAGCAGTCCACCCCCAGCGGATGAGCAGTTCTTC. Amino acids: CASSPPPADEQFF.

This clone was detected only once. The chain has TRBV19 and TRBJ2-3; 9 bases match TRBD1. This CDR3 has 15 amino acids. Germline V gene sequence: CDR1 LNHDA, CDR2 SQIVND (reference sequence). The V and J ends lost 3 bases and 7 bases, in that order; junction bases with no gene match: 8. Here the CDR3 DNA reads TGTGCCAGTAGTATGGACGGACAGGGGAGAAATACGCAGTATTTT. As protein: CASSMDGQGRNTQYF.

The chain joins TRBV9 to TRBJ2-1; possibly TRBD2 for D (5 bases). V was cut by 4 bases and J by 0 bases, with 14 bases left in between. CDR1 SGDLS and CDR2 YYNGEE come from the germline V gene. CDR3 length equals 16 residues. Here the CDR3 reads CASSPMGGPSYNEQFF. CDR3 sequence (DNA): TGTGCCAGCAGCCCTATGGGCGGGCCCTCCTACAATGAGCAGTTCTTC. Looking up the rest from reference TRBV9 and TRBJ2-1 gives the full variable domain: DSGVTQTPKHLITATGQRVTLRCSPRSGDLSVYWYQQSLDQGLQFLIQYYNGEERAKGNILERFSAQQFPDLHSELNLSSLELGDSALYFCASSPMGGPSYNEQFFGPGTRLTVL.

As regards this clone: Relative to the germline gene, one junction end is altered; a read error may explain this. The chain is built from TRBV7-9 and TRBJ2-2; the match to TRBD1 covers 7 bases. The germline V gene encodes CDR1 SEHNR and CDR2 FQNEAQ (reference sequence). The CDR3 covers 17 residues. In DNA, the CDR3 is TGTTCCAGCAGCCCGCTCAGACAGGGCTCAAGAACCGGGGAGCTGTTTTTT. Translating it yields CSSSPLRQGSRTGELFF. Based on the CDR3 plus reference TRBV7-9 and TRBJ2-2, the full variable domain is DTGVSQNPRHKITKRGQNVTFRCDPISEHNRLYWYRQTLGQGPEFLTYFQNEAQLEKSRLLSDRFSAERPKGSFSTLEIQRTEQGDSAMYLCSSSPLRQGSRTGELFFGEGSRLTVL.

This sequence joins TRBV19 and TRBJ2-1; a possible D gene is TRBD2 (5 bases). The germline V gene encodes CDR1 LNHDA and CDR2 SQIVND (reference sequence). This CDR3 contains 13 residues. V was trimmed by 3 bases and J by 10 bases, leaving 13 bases between them. CDR3 DNA sequence: TGTGCCAGTAGTATCAGGCCCGGGGTGGAGCAGTTCTTC. Its protein is CASSIRPGVEQFF. Based on the CDR3 plus reference TRBV19 and TRBJ2-1, the full variable domain is DGGITQSPKYLFRKEGQNVTLSCEQNLNHDAMYWYRQDPGQGLRLIYYSQIVNDFQKGDIAEGYSVSREKKESFPLTVTSAQKNPTAFYLCASSIRPGVEQFFGPGTRLTVL.

The V gene is TRBV6-6, the J gene TRBJ2-7, with D perhaps matching TRBD2 (6 bases). Germline V CDR1 and CDR2: MNHNY, SVGAGI (reference sequence). The V gene lost 4 bases and the J gene lost 2 bases, with 9 bases spanning the gap. The CDR3 is 13 residues long. The CDR3 DNA reads TGTGCCAGCAGTTCCCCGGGGGCCTACGAGCAGTACTTC. Translation gives CASSSPGAYEQYF.

The chain employs TRBV5-5 and TRBJ1-1; no definite D call. The V gene lost 2 bases and the J gene lost 1 base, with 6 bases spanning the gap. Germline V lookup: CDR1 SGHKS, CDR2 YYEKEE (reference sequence). The CDR3 is made up of 13 amino acids. This CDR3 is CASSFLANTEAFF. CDR3 coding DNA: TGTGCCAGCAGCTTTTTAGCGAACACTGAAGCTTTCTTT.

This chain joins TRBV5-1 and TRBJ2-7; 11 bases fit TRBD2. The CDR3 consists of 16 residues. Germline CDR1 reads SGHRS; CDR2 reads YFSETQ. V shed 0 bases, J shed 2 bases, and the junction held 4 bases outside the gene matches. The CDR3 DNA follows: TGCGCCAGCAGCTTGGAGGCTAGCGGGGGGACCTACGAGCAGTACTTC. Its protein is CASSLEASGGTYEQYF.

This clone was counted between two and nine times. This chain links TRBV9 with TRBJ2-7; 8 positions match TRBD1. After removal of 0 bases from V and 2 bases from J, the junction contained 4 bases not matched to a gene. Looked up from germline, CDR1 is SGDLS and CDR2 is YYNGEE. The CDR3 sequence is 15 residues long. The CDR3 here is CASSVDWTGPYEQYF. DNA for the CDR3: TGTGCCAGCAGCGTAGATTGGACAGGGCCCTACGAGCAGTACTTC. Using reference TRBV9 and TRBJ2-7 for the parts outside the CDR3, the full variable domain is DSGVTQTPKHLITATGQRVTLRCSPRSGDLSVYWYQQSLDQGLQFLIQYYNGEERAKGNILERFSAQQFPDLHSELNLSSLELGDSALYFCASSVDWTGPYEQYFGPGTRLTVT.

The chain employs TRBV5-6 and TRBJ2-1, with TRBD2 identical over 11 bases. V lost 4 bases and J lost 5; bases outside the gene matches: 2. CDR1 SGHDT and CDR2 YYEEEE come from the germline V gene. This CDR3 is built from 14 residues. CDR3 loop: CASSPLAGDNEQFF. Here the CDR3 DNA reads TGTGCCAGCAGCCCACTAGCGGGGGACAATGAGCAGTTCTTC.

The CDR3 is CASSEALRFDEKLFF. In DNA, the CDR3 is TGTGCCAGCAGTGAAGCCCTCAGGTTCGATGAAAAACTGTTTTTT. V gene TRBV6-1 combines with J gene TRBJ1-4; D unclear. The V gene lost 0 bases and the J gene lost 6 bases, with 11 bases spanning the gap. The germline CDR1 and CDR2 sequences are MNHNS and SASEGT. This CDR3 has 15 residues.

The rearrangement links TRBV27 to TRBJ2-1, with D maybe TRBD1 (7 bases). The CDR3 has 15 residues. Trimming left V 7 bases short and J 7 bases short, with 20 bases between. Germline V gene data show CDR1 as MNHEY and CDR2 as SMNVEV (reference sequence). Written as DNA, the CDR3 is TGTGCCAGCACCCCGACAGGGAGGCCTGAGAATGAGCAGTTCTTC. Residues: CASTPTGRPENEQFF.